In this sample, the clone carrying this T cell receptor (beta chain) turned up a few times. Its antigen is currently unknown. This sample is drawn from a study of early T cells in non-severe SARS-CoV-2 infection. Study context: Sequencing input comprised bulk RNA from unsorted whole blood; chain pairing was not available. Whole-study findings and limits: Private and CD4 specificities were missed by VDJdb matching, skewed to anti-spike CD8.

In TCRdb, the 5' RACE reads were re-called with MiXCR into one record per CDR3 protein. The table records around 80,000 distinct CDR3 sequences, 11% of them present only once. CDR3 length: 15 amino acids. V dropped 1 base and J dropped 4 bases, with 12 bases sitting between them. The source is an adult who was a healthcare worker with PCR-confirmed SARS-CoV-2 infection or an uninfected control (not recorded which). Sequencing was performed on whole blood, taken at baseline. The rearrangement joins TRBV12-3 or TRBV12-4 to TRBJ2-3, with a weak D call TRBD2 (5 bases). In DNA, the CDR3 is TGTGCCAGCAGTTTAGTTCGGGGTGGACCAGATACGCAGTATTTT. As protein: CASSLVRGGPDTQYF.